This paragraph covers one TCR beta chain sequence. Its antigen remains unidentified. The junction does not match germline at one end; this may be a read error. Germline CDR1 reads LGHNT; CDR2 reads FRNRAP. The length of the CDR3 is 12 residues. The data were taken from a study of graft-versus-host responses after intestinal transplantation. TCRdb's table, derived via immunoSEQ multiplex PCR, lists solely in-frame clones and lacks some. The sample records approximately 130,000 clones, around nine tenths being singletons. Study-wide findings and caveats: Recipient marrow contained GvH clones, some of which appeared first in ileum or blood.

This sequence joins TRBV12-5 and TRBJ2-3; 9 nucleotides agree with TRBD2. This material consisted of unstimulated CD4+ T cells sorted from spleen or lymph node cells, taken before intestinal transplant. This clonotype was sampled from a human donor who received an intestinal transplant. The DNA for the CDR3 is TGTGCTAGTGACATGGGACTAGCCCCGCATTATTTT. As protein: CASDMGLAPHYF.